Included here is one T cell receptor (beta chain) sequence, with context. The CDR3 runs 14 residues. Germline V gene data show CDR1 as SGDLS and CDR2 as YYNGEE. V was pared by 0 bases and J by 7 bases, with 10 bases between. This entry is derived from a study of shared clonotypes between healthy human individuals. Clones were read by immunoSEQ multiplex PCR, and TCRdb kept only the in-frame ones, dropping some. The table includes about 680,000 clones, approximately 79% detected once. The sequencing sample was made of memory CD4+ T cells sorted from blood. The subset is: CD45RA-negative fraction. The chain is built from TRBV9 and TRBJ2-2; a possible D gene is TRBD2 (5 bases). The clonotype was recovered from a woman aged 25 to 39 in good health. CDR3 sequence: CASSVGNRGGELFF. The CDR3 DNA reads TGTGCCAGCAGCGTAGGGAATCGGGGCGGGGAGCTGTTTTTT.